This T cell receptor (beta chain) stems from a study of cytomegalovirus exposure and HLA in healthy donors. Study-level findings and limits: Reported findings show TCR beta sequences accurately forecast HLA-A and HLA-B alleles in most subjects.

Germline V lookup: CDR1 GTSNPN, CDR2 SVGIG (reference sequence). This CDR3 is 15 amino acids long. With 0 bases removed from V and 0 bases from J, the gap between germline ends came to 12 bases. Concerning this clone: The target antigen is unknown.

Use of 60 Vbeta and 13 Jbeta primers characterized the PCR. Sequenced by immunoSEQ multiplex PCR; TCRdb stores in-frame clones only, minus some. The table includes about 180,000 clones, around 79% detected once. This chain links TRBV30 with TRBJ2-7, with D possibly matching TRBD2 (5 bases). This sequence was found in a woman aged 40 to 50 in good health and CMV-seronegative. Material for sequencing was PBMCs. In DNA, the CDR3 is TGTGCCTGGAGTGTACGAGGGCCTAGCTCCTACGAGCAGTACTTC. This gives the protein CAWSVRGPSSYEQYF.